This T cell receptor beta chain derives from a study of T cells in localized non-small cell lung cancer. Assay used: immunoSEQ multiplex PCR; TCRdb lists only in-frame clones, some missing. The sample contains about 15,000 clones, 70% to 90% of which appear only once. Study-wide findings and caveats: Heterogeneity remains possible, as sequencing covered one tumor region only. In adjacent lung appeared a median 57 of the top 100 tumor clones. Tumor showed lower T cell clonality than uninvolved adjacent lung, where it was highest.

This clone was detected once. What it binds is not known. The CDR3 covers 16 residues. The junction had 9 bases not matched to a gene; V was cut back by 1 base and J by 7 bases. Germline CDR1 MDHEN, CDR2 SYDVKM. The J gene is TRBJ2-4, the V gene TRBV28, with TRBD1 matching 8 bases. The sequence came from a male donor at least 60 years old with stage II lung adenocarcinoma. The source material was peripheral blood mononuclear cells, sampled before any cancer treatment. CDR3 in DNA: TGTGCCAGCAGTTTATATTTCCAGGGGGCGGGGAACATTCAGTACTTC. Translation: CASSLYFQGAGNIQYF.